This TCR beta chain was captured by sequencing in a study of shared clonotypes between healthy human individuals. Sequenced by immunoSEQ multiplex PCR; TCRdb stores in-frame clones only, minus some. There are more than 500,000 clones in the sample; around 96% occur only once, and 0.055% to 0.075% lies in the top ten. General observations from the study: Sequencing depth was expected to affect clonotype sharing among donors.

This clone was picked up one time. Its target is unknown. This clonotype originated in a woman in her twenties or thirties in good health. The material sequenced was naive CD4+ T cells sorted from blood. Stated subset: CD45RA+ positively selected.

The CDR3, as DNA: TGTGCCAGCAGCTTAGTTGGAGGGACCTCCTACGAGCAGTACTTC. It translates to CASSLVGGTSYEQYF. The rearrangement links TRBV7-8 to TRBJ2-7; D perhaps matches TRBD2 (6 bases). Trimming pared 1 base from V and 0 bases from J, leaving 10 bases between. The CDR3 contains 15 residues. Per the germline V gene, CDR1 is SGHVS and CDR2 is FQNEAQ.